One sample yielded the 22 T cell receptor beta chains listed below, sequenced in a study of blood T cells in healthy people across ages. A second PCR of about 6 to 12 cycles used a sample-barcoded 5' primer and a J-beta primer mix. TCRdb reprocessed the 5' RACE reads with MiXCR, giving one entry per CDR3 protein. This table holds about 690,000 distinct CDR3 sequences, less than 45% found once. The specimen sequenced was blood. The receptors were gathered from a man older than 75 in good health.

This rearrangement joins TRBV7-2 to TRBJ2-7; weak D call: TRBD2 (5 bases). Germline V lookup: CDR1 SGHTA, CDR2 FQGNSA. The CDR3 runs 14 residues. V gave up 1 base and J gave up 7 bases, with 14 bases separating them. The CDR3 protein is CASSLVRPGVEQYF. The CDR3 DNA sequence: TGTGCCAGCAGCTTAGTCCGCCCCGGGGTAGAGCAGTACTTC.

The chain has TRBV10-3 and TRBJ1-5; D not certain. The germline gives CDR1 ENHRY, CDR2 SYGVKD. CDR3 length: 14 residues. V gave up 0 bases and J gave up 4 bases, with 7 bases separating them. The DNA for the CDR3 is TGTGCCATCAGTGAGTCGGGAAAAAATCAGCCCCAGCATTTT. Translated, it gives CAISESGKNQPQHF.

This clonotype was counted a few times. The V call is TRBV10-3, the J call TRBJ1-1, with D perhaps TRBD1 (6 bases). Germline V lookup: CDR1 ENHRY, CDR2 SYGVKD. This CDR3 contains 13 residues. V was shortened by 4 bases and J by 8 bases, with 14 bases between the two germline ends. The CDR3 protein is CAISVRDTGEAFF. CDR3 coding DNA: TGTGCCATCAGTGTGAGGGACACTGGGGAAGCTTTCTTT.

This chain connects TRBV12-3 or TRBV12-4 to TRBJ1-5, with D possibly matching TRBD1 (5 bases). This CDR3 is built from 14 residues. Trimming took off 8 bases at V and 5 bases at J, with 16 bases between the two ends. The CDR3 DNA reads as TGTGCCAGCGCGACCGGGAGGGGTTATCAGCCCCAGCATTTT. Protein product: CASATGRGYQPQHF.

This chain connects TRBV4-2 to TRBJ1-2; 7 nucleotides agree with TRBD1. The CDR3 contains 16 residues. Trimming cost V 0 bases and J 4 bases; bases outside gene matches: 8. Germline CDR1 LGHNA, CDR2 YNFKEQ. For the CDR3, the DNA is TGTGCCAGCAGCCAAGAGAAGGGGGCGCGAGTCTATGGCTACACCTTC. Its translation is CASSQEKGARVYGYTF.

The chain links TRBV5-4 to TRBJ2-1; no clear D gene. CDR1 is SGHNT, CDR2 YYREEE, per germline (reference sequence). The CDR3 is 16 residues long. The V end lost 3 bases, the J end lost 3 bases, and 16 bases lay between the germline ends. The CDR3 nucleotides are TGTGCCAGCAGCTCGATAACGCACAGCCTCTACAATGAGCAGTTCTTC. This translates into CASSSITHSLYNEQFF.

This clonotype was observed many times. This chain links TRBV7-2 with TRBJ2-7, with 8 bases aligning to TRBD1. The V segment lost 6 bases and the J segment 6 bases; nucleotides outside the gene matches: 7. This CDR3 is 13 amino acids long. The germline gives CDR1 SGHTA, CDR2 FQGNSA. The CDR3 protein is CASSWTGNGEQYF. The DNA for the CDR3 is TGTGCCAGCAGTTGGACAGGGAATGGCGAGCAGTACTTC.

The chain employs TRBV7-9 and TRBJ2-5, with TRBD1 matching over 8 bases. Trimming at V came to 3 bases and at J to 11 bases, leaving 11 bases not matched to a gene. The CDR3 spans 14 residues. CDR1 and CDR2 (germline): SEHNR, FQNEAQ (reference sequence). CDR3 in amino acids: CASSLEDRAHEQYF. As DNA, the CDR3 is TGTGCCAGCAGCTTGGAGGACAGGGCCCATGAGCAGTACTTC.

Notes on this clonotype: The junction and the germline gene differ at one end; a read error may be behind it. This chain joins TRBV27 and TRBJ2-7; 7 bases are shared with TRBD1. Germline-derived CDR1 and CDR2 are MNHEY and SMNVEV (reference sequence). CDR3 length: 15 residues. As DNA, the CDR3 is TGTGCCGGCAGGGGGTGGGCGACGGGACCTACGAGGCAGTACTTC. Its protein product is CAGRGWATGPTRQYF.

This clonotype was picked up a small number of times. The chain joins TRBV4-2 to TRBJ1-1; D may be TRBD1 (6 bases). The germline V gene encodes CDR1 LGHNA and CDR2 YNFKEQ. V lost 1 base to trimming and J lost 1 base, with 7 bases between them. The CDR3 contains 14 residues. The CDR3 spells CASSQGDTNTEAFF. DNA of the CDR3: TGTGCCAGCAGCCAAGGGGACACGAACACTGAAGCTTTCTTT.

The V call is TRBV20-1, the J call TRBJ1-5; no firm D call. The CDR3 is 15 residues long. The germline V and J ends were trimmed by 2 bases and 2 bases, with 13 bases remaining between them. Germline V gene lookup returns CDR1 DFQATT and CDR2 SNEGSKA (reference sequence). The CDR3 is CSARNSSLGNQPQHF. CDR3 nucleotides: TGCAGTGCTAGAAACAGTTCTTTGGGCAATCAGCCCCAGCATTTT.

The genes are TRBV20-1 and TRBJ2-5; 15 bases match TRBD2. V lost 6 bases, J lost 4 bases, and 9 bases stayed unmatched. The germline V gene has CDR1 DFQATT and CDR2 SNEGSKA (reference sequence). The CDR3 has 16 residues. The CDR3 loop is CSAPGLAGGTGETQYF. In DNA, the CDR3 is TGCAGTGCCCCGGGACTAGCGGGAGGAACGGGAGAGACCCAGTACTTC.

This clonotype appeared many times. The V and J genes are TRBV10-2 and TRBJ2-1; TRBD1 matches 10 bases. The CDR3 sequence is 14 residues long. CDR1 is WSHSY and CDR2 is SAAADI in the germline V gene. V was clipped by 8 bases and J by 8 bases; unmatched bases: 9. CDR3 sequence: CASSPGQGMYEQFF. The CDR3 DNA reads TGCGCCAGCTCCCCGGGACAGGGGATGTATGAGCAGTTCTTC.

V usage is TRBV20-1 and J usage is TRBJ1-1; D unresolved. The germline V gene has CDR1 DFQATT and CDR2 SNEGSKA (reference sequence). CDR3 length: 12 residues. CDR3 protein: CMIPRQNTEAFF. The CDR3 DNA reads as TGCATGATTCCCAGGCAGAACACTGAAGCTTTCTTT.

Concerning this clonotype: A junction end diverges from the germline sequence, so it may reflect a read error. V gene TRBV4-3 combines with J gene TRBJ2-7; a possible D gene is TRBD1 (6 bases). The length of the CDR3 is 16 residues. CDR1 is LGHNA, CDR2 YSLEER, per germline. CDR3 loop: CASSHSLRDQGYVQYF. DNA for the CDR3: TGCGCCAGCAGCCATTCCTTGAGGGACCAGGGGTACGTGCAGTACTTC.

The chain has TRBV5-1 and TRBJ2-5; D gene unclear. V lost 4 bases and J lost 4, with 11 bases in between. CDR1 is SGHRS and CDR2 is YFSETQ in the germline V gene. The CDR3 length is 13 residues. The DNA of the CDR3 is TGCGCCAGCAGCCCCCAGACTGGAGAGACCCAGTACTTC. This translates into CASSPQTGETQYF.

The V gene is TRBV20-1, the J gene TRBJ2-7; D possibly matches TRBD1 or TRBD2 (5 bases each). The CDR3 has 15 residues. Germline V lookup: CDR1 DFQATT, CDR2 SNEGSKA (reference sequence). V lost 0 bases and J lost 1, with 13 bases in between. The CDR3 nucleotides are TGCAGTGCTAGAGATGGGACCGCCTATTCCTACGAGCAGTACTTC. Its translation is CSARDGTAYSYEQYF.

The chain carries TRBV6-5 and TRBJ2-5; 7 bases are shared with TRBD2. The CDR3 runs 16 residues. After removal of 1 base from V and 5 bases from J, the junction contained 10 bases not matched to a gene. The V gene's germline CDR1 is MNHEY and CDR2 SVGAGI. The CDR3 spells CASSYFPAGRKETQYF. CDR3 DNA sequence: TGTGCCAGCAGTTACTTCCCAGCGGGAAGGAAGGAGACCCAGTACTTC.

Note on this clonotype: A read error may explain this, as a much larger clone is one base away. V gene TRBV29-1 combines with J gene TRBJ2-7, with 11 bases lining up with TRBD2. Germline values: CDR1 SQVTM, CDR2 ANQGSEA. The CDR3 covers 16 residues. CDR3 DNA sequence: TGCAGCGCTTGGACTAGCGGGCCCAGACTCTCCTACGTGCAGTACTTC. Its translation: CSAWTSGPRLSYVQYF.

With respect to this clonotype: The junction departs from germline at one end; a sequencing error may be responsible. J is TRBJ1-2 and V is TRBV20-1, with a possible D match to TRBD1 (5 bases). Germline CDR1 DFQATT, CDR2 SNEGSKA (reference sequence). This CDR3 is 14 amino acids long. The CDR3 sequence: CSARGRQNTYGCTF. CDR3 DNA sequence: TGCAGTGCTAGGGGTAGACAGAACACCTATGGCTGCACCTTC.

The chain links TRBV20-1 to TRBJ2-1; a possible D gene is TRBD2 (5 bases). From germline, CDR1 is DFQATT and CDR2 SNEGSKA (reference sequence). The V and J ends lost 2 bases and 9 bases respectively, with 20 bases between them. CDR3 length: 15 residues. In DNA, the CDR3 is TGCAGTGCTAGACTTTTGAGCGGACCTTCGGGTGAGCAGTTCTTC. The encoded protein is CSARLLSGPSGEQFF.

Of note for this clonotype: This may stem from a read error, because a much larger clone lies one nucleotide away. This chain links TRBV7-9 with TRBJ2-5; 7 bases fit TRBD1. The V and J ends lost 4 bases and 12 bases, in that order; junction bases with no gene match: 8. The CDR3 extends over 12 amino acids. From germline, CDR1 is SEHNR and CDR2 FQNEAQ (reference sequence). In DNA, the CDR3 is TGTGCCAGCAGCTCTAACAGGGGCGGAGAGTACTTC. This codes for CASSSNRGGEYF.